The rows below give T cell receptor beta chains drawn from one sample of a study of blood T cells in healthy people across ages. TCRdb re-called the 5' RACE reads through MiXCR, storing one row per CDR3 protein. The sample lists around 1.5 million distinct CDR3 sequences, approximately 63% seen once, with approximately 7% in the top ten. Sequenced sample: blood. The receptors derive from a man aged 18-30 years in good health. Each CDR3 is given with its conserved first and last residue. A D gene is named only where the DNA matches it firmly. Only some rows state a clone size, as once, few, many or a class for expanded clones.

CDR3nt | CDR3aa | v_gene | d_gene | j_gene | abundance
TGTGCCAGCAGCCCCCCGGGTGAGGGCGGAAATTCACCCCTCCACTTT | CASSPPGEGGNSPLHF | TRBV7-9 | - | TRBJ1-6 | -
TGTGCCAGCAGCCAAGTTGAGCGGGAGTACTACAATGAGCAGTTCTTC | CASSQVEREYYNEQFF | TRBV3-1 | TRBD2 | TRBJ2-1 | once
TGTGCCTGGAGTGTAGGGCTAGCGGGAGGCACAGATACGCAGTATTTT | CAWSVGLAGGTDTQYF | TRBV30 | TRBD2 | TRBJ2-3 | -
TGTGCCAGCAGTCAATCGATCCGGGGGGCCTACAATAAGCAGTTCTTC | CASSQSIRGAYNKQFF | TRBV6-2/TRBV6-3 | - | TRBJ2-1 | -
TGTGCCAGCAGCCCAGGACTAGCGGGAGGTCTGGACTACGAGCAGTACTTC | CASSPGLAGGLDYEQYF | TRBV7-9 | TRBD2 | TRBJ2-7 | -
TGCAGTGCCCGGCAAGGGGGTACTCAGCCCCAGCATTTT | CSARQGGTQPQHF | TRBV20-1 | - | TRBJ1-5 | -
TGTGCCAGCGGCCAAAGTGAGCAGTTCTTC | CASGQSEQFF | TRBV28 | - | TRBJ2-1 | -
TGTGCCAGCAGCTTACCGGGGTCGAAGACCCAGTACTTC | CASSLPGSKTQYF | TRBV7-2 | - | TRBJ2-5 | -
TGCAGCGTTGAACCCCGGGACAGGGAAGGTGAGACCCAGTACTTC | CSVEPRDREGETQYF | TRBV29-1 | TRBD1 | TRBJ2-5 | -
TGCAGCGTTGGAGAAGGGGGGTCCTACTACGAGCAGTACTTC | CSVGEGGSYYEQYF | TRBV29-1 | - | TRBJ2-7 | few
TGTGCCAGCGTAAGGGGGGTAGGGTATGAGCAGTTCTTC | CASVRGVGYEQFF | TRBV6-2/TRBV6-3 | - | TRBJ2-1 | -
TGTGCCACCAGTGATTTGTGGGTTCTTATGTACACAGATACGCAGTATTTT | CATSDLWVLMYTDTQYF | TRBV24-1 | - | TRBJ2-3 | -
TGCAGTGCTAGTAGACAGGGCTCACCCCTCCACTTT | CSASRQGSPLHF | TRBV20-1 | TRBD1 | TRBJ1-6 | -
TGTGCCAGCAGTAAAGGGCTTGTCATCAGCTCTGGAAACACCATATATTTT | CASSKGLVISSGNTIYF | TRBV6-1 | - | TRBJ1-3 | -
TGTGCCAGCAGTTCCCCCGGGGCCCTGGGGTCACCCCTCCACTTT | CASSSPGALGSPLHF | TRBV28 | - | TRBJ1-6 | once